The entry below gives a single T cell receptor beta chain sequence along with its context. This table comes from immunoSEQ multiplex PCR, and its TCRdb copy is limited to in-frame clones, with some not included. Found here are roughly 110,000 clones, 92% of them singletons; the top ten hold roughly 1.5%. The sample comes from a study of T cell changes during pregnancy in multiple sclerosis. CDR1 is SGDLS, CDR2 YYNGEE, per germline. The V segment lost 3 bases and the J segment 7 bases; nucleotides outside the gene matches: 6. This CDR3 spans 14 amino acids. This clonotype was obtained from a female donor with multiple sclerosis, enrolled in a pregnancy study. The rearrangement joins TRBV9 to TRBJ2-2; 7 positions agree with TRBD1. This material consisted of peripheral blood, taken after pregnancy. CDR3 sequence (DNA): TGTGCCAGCAGCGATAACAGGGGATTCGGGGAGCTGTTTTTT. Residues: CASSDNRGFGELFF.